These T cell receptor beta chains were read from a single sample in a study of early T cells in non-severe SARS-CoV-2 infection. TCRdb used MiXCR to reprocess the 5' RACE reads, holding one entry per CDR3 protein. The table lists 90,000 to 120,000 distinct CDR3 sequences, roughly 10% of them singletons. The specimen sequenced was whole blood. The receptors stem from an adult who was a healthcare worker with PCR-confirmed SARS-CoV-2 infection or an uninfected control (not recorded which). The CDR3 runs from the conserved cysteine through the conserved F or W. D genes are given only for firm matches. For some rows the clone size is stated as once, few or many, or as a class when expanded; others skip it.

len: 14
abundance: -
v_gene: TRBV28
j_gene: TRBJ2-7
d_gene: -
CDR3nt: TGTGCCAGCAGTCCAGCGGGTTTGACCTACGAGCAGTACTTC
CDR3aa: CASSPAGLTYEQYF

len: 15
abundance: many
v_gene: TRBV6-1
j_gene: TRBJ1-2
d_gene: -
CDR3nt: TGTGCCAGCAGTGAGGCCCTACAGGGCGCCTATGGCTACACCTTC
CDR3aa: CASSEALQGAYGYTF

len: 13
abundance: few
v_gene: TRBV10-1
j_gene: TRBJ2-4
d_gene: -
CDR3nt: TGCGCCAGCAGTGAGACGACAATCGGCATTCAGTACTTC
CDR3aa: CASSETTIGIQYF

len: 14
abundance: -
v_gene: TRBV20-1
j_gene: TRBJ2-3
d_gene: TRBD1
CDR3nt: TGCAGTGCCATCCAGGGGGCGTTCAAAGATACGCAGTATTTT
CDR3aa: CSAIQGAFKDTQYF

len: 14
abundance: many
v_gene: TRBV30
j_gene: TRBJ2-1
d_gene: -
CDR3nt: TGTGCCTGGAGAATCCAGCGGGCCTACAATGAGCAGTTCTTC
CDR3aa: CAWRIQRAYNEQFF

len: 14
abundance: -
v_gene: TRBV12-3/TRBV12-4
j_gene: TRBJ2-2
d_gene: TRBD2
CDR3nt: TGTGCCAGCAGATTGACTAGCGGGAGCCGGGAGCTGTTTTTT
CDR3aa: CASRLTSGSRELFF

len: 15
abundance: many
v_gene: TRBV5-1
j_gene: TRBJ2-7
d_gene: -
CDR3nt: TGCGCCAGCAGCTTGGCCCTCTTGGAGGCGGGCGAGCAGTACTTC
CDR3aa: CASSLALLEAGEQYF

len: 15
abundance: many
v_gene: TRBV20-1
j_gene: TRBJ2-3
d_gene: -
CDR3nt: TGCAGTGCTACCGAGGACATCGATAGCACAGATACGCAGTATTTT
CDR3aa: CSATEDIDSTDTQYF

len: 13
abundance: -
v_gene: TRBV9
j_gene: TRBJ2-5
d_gene: -
CDR3nt: TGTGCCAGCAGCGTGACGGGCGGCGGGACCCAGTACTTC
CDR3aa: CASSVTGGGTQYF

len: 13
abundance: few
v_gene: TRBV5-6
j_gene: TRBJ1-1
d_gene: -
CDR3nt: TGTGCCAGCAGCTTCCGACGGAACACTGAAGCTTTCTTT
CDR3aa: CASSFRRNTEAFF

len: 15
abundance: -
v_gene: TRBV7-2
j_gene: TRBJ2-1
d_gene: TRBD2
CDR3nt: TGTGCCAGCAGCTTAGGCGGGAGGGCCTACAATGAGCAGTTCTTC
CDR3aa: CASSLGGRAYNEQFF

len: 15
abundance: many
v_gene: TRBV5-1
j_gene: TRBJ2-7
d_gene: -
CDR3nt: TGCGCCAGCAGCTTGGAAGCGGAGGCGGCCTACGAGCAGTACTTC
CDR3aa: CASSLEAEAAYEQYF

len: 14
abundance: -
v_gene: TRBV2
j_gene: TRBJ1-4
d_gene: -
CDR3nt: TGTGCCAGCAGTGAAGTGGTGAGAAATGAAAAACTGTTTTTT
CDR3aa: CASSEVVRNEKLFF

len: 13
abundance: few
v_gene: TRBV9
j_gene: TRBJ2-7
d_gene: -
CDR3nt: TGTGCCAGCAGCATTGGTGGAGGGAACGAGCAGTACTTC
CDR3aa: CASSIGGGNEQYF

len: 15
abundance: many
v_gene: TRBV4-3
j_gene: TRBJ2-1
d_gene: TRBD2
CDR3nt: TGCGCCAGCAGCCAAGTACCAGCGGGAGGCCATGAGCAGTTCTTC
CDR3aa: CASSQVPAGGHEQFF

len: 13
abundance: many
v_gene: TRBV7-2
j_gene: TRBJ2-3
d_gene: -
CDR3nt: TGTGCCAGCAGCTTAGCAGTACGGGATACGCAGTATTTT
CDR3aa: CASSLAVRDTQYF

len: 11
abundance: many
v_gene: TRBV7-2
j_gene: TRBJ2-1
d_gene: -
CDR3nt: TGTGCCAGCAGTTATACGAATGAGCAGTTCTTC
CDR3aa: CASSYTNEQFF

len: 13
abundance: many
v_gene: TRBV20-1
j_gene: TRBJ2-7
d_gene: -
CDR3nt: TGCAGTGCTACGACCGCGGAGGTCTACGAGCAGTACTTC
CDR3aa: CSATTAEVYEQYF

len: 20
abundance: few
v_gene: TRBV2
j_gene: TRBJ1-1
d_gene: TRBD1
CDR3nt: TGTGCCAGCAATATAGACCCGGACAGGGGGCGCGGGGAGTATAACACTGAAGCTTTCTTT
CDR3aa: CASNIDPDRGRGEYNTEAFF

len: 12
abundance: few
v_gene: TRBV9
j_gene: TRBJ2-2
d_gene: -
CDR3nt: TGTGCCAGCAATCCTAACACCGGGGAGCTGTTTTTT
CDR3aa: CASNPNTGELFF

len: 11
abundance: -
v_gene: TRBV6-5
j_gene: TRBJ1-1
d_gene: -
CDR3nt: TGTGCCAGCGCGAGGAACACTGAAGCTTTCTTT
CDR3aa: CASARNTEAFF

len: 16
abundance: many
v_gene: TRBV27
j_gene: TRBJ2-7
d_gene: TRBD1
CDR3nt: TGTGCCAGCAGTTTATCGGGGGACAGGGCGGGGCGCGAGCAGTACTTC
CDR3aa: CASSLSGDRAGREQYF

len: 19
abundance: many
v_gene: TRBV6-1
j_gene: TRBJ2-1
d_gene: -
CDR3nt: TGTGCCAGCAGTATTAGGGACGTTCGAAGGCGCCGGATTTACAATGAGCAGTTCTTC
CDR3aa: CASSIRDVRRRRIYNEQFF

len: 14
abundance: many
v_gene: TRBV9
j_gene: TRBJ2-3
d_gene: -
CDR3nt: TGTGCCAGCAGCCCCCGGACCAACACAGATACGCAGTATTTT
CDR3aa: CASSPRTNTDTQYF

len: 14
abundance: -
v_gene: TRBV6-2/TRBV6-3
j_gene: TRBJ1-1
d_gene: -
CDR3nt: TGTGCCAGCAGATCCCGGGCCGTTAACACTGAAGCTTTCTTT
CDR3aa: CASRSRAVNTEAFF

len: 16
abundance: few
v_gene: TRBV5-4
j_gene: TRBJ2-1
d_gene: TRBD2
CDR3nt: TGTGCCAGCAGCTCACCAATGGAAGCGGGAGGAAATGAGCAGTTCTTC
CDR3aa: CASSSPMEAGGNEQFF

len: 15
abundance: many
v_gene: TRBV27
j_gene: TRBJ2-5
d_gene: -
CDR3nt: TGTGCCAGCAGGAATCCCCCTCTGTACCAAGAGACCCAGTACTTC
CDR3aa: CASRNPPLYQETQYF

len: 14
abundance: -
v_gene: TRBV12-3/TRBV12-4
j_gene: TRBJ2-2
d_gene: TRBD1
CDR3nt: TGTGCCAGCAGGAGGACAGGGGACACCGGGGAGCTGTTTTTT
CDR3aa: CASRRTGDTGELFF

len: 12
abundance: few
v_gene: TRBV29-1
j_gene: TRBJ2-1
d_gene: -
CDR3nt: TGCAGCGTTGAATGGAGGTACAATGAGCAGTTCTTC
CDR3aa: CSVEWRYNEQFF

len: 14
abundance: few
v_gene: TRBV20-1
j_gene: TRBJ2-3
d_gene: TRBD2
CDR3nt: TGCAGTGCCAGACTAGCGGGAGCCACAGATACGCAGTATTTT
CDR3aa: CSARLAGATDTQYF

len: 15
abundance: -
v_gene: TRBV11-3
j_gene: TRBJ1-4
d_gene: -
CDR3nt: TGTGCCAGCAGCCCGACAGACGCAACTAATGAAAAACTGTTTTTT
CDR3aa: CASSPTDATNEKLFF

len: 11
abundance: -
v_gene: TRBV28
j_gene: TRBJ1-2
d_gene: -
CDR3nt: TGTGCCAGCAACGAGGGGTTTGGCTACACCTTC
CDR3aa: CASNEGFGYTF

len: 15
abundance: few
v_gene: TRBV28
j_gene: TRBJ2-7
d_gene: -
CDR3nt: TGTGCCAGCAGTCTCGGGACAACCCCCTCCTACGAGCAGTACTTC
CDR3aa: CASSLGTTPSYEQYF

len: 14
abundance: few
v_gene: TRBV6-4
j_gene: TRBJ2-3
d_gene: -
CDR3nt: TGTGCCAGCAGTGAAAAGGCCATTACAGATACGCAGTATTTT
CDR3aa: CASSEKAITDTQYF

len: 14
abundance: -
v_gene: TRBV2
j_gene: TRBJ2-2
d_gene: -
CDR3nt: TGTGCCAGCAGTGAAATTGTGGGCACCGGGGAGCTGTTTTTT
CDR3aa: CASSEIVGTGELFF

len: 16
abundance: many
v_gene: TRBV7-9
j_gene: TRBJ2-1
d_gene: TRBD1
CDR3nt: TGTGCCAGCAGCCCGCGACAGGGACCCCTGTTGAATGAGCAGTTCTTC
CDR3aa: CASSPRQGPLLNEQFF

len: 11
abundance: -
v_gene: TRBV7-2
j_gene: TRBJ2-7
d_gene: -
CDR3nt: TGTGCCAGCAGCTCAGGGATTGGGCAGTACTTC
CDR3aa: CASSSGIGQYF